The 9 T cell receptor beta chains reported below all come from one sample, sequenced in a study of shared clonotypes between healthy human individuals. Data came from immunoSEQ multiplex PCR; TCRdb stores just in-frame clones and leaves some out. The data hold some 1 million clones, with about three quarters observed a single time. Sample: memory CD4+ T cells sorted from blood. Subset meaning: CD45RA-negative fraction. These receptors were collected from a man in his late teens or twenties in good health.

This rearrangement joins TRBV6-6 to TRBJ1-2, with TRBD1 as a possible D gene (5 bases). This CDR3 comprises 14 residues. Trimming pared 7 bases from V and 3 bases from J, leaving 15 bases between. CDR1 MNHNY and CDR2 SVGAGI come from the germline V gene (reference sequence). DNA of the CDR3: TGTGCCAGCACCCGGGACCAGCCTCACTATGGCTACACCTTC. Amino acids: CASTRDQPHYGYTF.

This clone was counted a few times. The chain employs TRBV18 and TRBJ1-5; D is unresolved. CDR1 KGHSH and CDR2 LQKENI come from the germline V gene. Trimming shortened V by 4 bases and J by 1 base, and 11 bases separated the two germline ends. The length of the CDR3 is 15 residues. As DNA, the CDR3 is TGTGCCAGCTCACTATCAGCGGTGAGCAATCAGCCCCAGCATTTT. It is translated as CASSLSAVSNQPQHF.

CDR3 in DNA: TGTGCCTGGAGTGCGGGACAGGGGACCGAGCAGTACTTC. Translated, it gives CAWSAGQGTEQYF. This sequence joins TRBV30 and TRBJ2-7, with 10 nucleotides matching TRBD1. Germline V gene lookup returns CDR1 GTSNPN and CDR2 SVGIG (reference sequence). The CDR3 has 13 residues. After removal of 1 base from V and 6 bases from J, the junction contained 3 bases not matched to a gene.

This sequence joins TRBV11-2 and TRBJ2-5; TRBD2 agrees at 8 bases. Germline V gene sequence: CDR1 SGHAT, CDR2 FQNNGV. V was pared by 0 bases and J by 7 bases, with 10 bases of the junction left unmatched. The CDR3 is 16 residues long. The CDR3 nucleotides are TGTGCCAGCAGCTTAGATCATTCGGGGGGGTCGGGGACCCAGTACTTC. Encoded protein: CASSLDHSGGSGTQYF.

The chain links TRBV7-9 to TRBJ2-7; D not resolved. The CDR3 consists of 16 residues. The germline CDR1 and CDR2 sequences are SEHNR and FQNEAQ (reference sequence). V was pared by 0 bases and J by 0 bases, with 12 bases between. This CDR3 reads CASSLARAGTSYEQYF. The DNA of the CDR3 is TGTGCCAGCAGCTTAGCTAGAGCAGGTACCTCCTACGAGCAGTACTTC.

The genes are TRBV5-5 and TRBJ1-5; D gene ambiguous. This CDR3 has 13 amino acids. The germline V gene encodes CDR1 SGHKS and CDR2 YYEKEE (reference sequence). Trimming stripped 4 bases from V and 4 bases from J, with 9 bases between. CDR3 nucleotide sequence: TGTGCCAGCAGCATTGAGGCGAATCAGCCCCAGCATTTT. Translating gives CASSIEANQPQHF.

CDR3 nucleotides: TGTGCCAGTAGTGCCCCCCAAGGGACCTATGGCTACACCTTC. Its translation: CASSAPQGTYGYTF. The chain joins TRBV19 to TRBJ1-2; weak D call: TRBD1 (5 bases). The V gene's germline CDR1 is LNHDA and CDR2 SQIVND (reference sequence). This CDR3 spans 14 amino acids. V gave up 5 bases and J gave up 4 bases, with 14 bases separating them.

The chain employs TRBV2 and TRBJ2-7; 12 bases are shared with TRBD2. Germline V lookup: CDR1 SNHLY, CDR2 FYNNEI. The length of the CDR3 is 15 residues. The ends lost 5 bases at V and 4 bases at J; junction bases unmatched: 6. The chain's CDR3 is CASSSLAGGLYEQYF. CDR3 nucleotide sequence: TGTGCCAGCAGTTCTCTAGCGGGGGGGCTTTACGAGCAGTACTTC.

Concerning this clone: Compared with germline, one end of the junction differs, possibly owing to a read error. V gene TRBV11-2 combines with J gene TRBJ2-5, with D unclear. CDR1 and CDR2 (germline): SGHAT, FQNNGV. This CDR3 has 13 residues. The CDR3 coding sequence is TGTGTCAGCAGCTTAGGAGTCGGCGGGACCCAGTACTTC. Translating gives CVSSLGVGGTQYF.